A single sample gave rise to the 5 T cell receptor beta chains below, sequenced in a study of tumor and adjacent non-tumor tissue in lung cancer. The library came from three nested PCR rounds adapted from ARM-PCR protocols. Each CDR3 protein gets one entry after TCRdb re-called the multiplex PCR reads with MiXCR. Altogether approximately 71,000 distinct CDR3 sequences are present, 50% to 60% being singletons, with the ten largest covering 20% to 25%. No cell sorting was done before RNA was extracted from the tissue. Material for sequencing was lung tumor tissue. These receptors originate from a man aged 45-65 years with non-small cell lung cancer.

The genes are TRBV4-2 and TRBJ2-3, with 12 bases matching TRBD2. This CDR3 has 17 amino acids. CDR1 and CDR2 (germline): LGHNA, YNFKEQ. In DNA form, the CDR3 reads TGTGTCAGGAGCCAAGACTTGACTAGCGGGAGTATGAATACGCAGTATTTT. Translation gives CVRSQDLTSGSMNTQYF.

The chain uses TRBV12-3 or TRBV12-4 and TRBJ1-5; 7 nucleotides line up with TRBD1. This CDR3 spans 13 amino acids. V trimming: 4 bases; J trimming: 12 bases; junction bases outside the gene matches: 9. CDR3 protein: CASSSGTDSIQHF. The CDR3 DNA sequence: TGTGCCAGCAGTTCAGGGACAGACTCGATCCAGCATTTT.

A word on this clonotype: This may come from a read error, since a much larger clone is one base off. The genes are TRBV28 and TRBJ1-5, with a weak D call TRBD1 (5 bases). V lost 2 bases and J lost 5, with 13 bases in between. This CDR3 comprises 15 residues. Germline loops: CDR1 MDHEN, CDR2 SYDVKM. This chain's CDR3 is CASSLPDSLDQPQHF. CDR3 nucleotide sequence: TGTGCCAGCAGTTTACCTGACAGCCTCGATCAGCCCCAGCATTTT.

The sample holds a few counts of this clonotype. CDR3: CSARALVGSTGELFF. The CDR3 DNA sequence: TGCAGTGCTAGAGCTTTAGTGGGCAGCACCGGGGAGCTGTTTTTT. The chain links TRBV20-1 to TRBJ2-2; D gene uncertain. Trimming shortened V by 1 base and J by 4 bases, and 13 bases separated the two germline ends. The CDR3 extends over 15 amino acids. The V gene's germline CDR1 is DFQATT and CDR2 SNEGSKA (reference sequence).

As to this clonotype: A much larger clone lies one base from this, so it may be a read error. The genes are TRBV28 and TRBJ2-7; D unresolved. This CDR3 contains 15 residues. Germline assignment: CDR1 MDHEN and CDR2 SYDVKM. Trimming pared 7 bases from V and 0 bases from J, leaving 16 bases between. CDR3 protein: CASTLPTSSSYEQYF. The DNA of the CDR3 is TGTGCCAGCACCCTCCCAACGTCAAGCTCCTACGAGCAGTACTTC. The whole variable domain, remainder taken from reference TRBV28 and TRBJ2-7, is DVKVTQSSRYLVKRTGEKVFLECVQDMDHENMFWYRQDPGLGLRLIYFSYDVKMKEKGDIPEGYSVSREKKERFSLILESASTNQTSMYLCASTLPTSSSYEQYFGPGTRLTVT.